This passage covers 18 T cell receptor beta chains from one sample sequenced in a study of somatic mutations in cytotoxic T cells in rheumatoid arthritis. Only in-frame clones appear in the TCRdb table, and some are missing; sequencing was by immunoSEQ multiplex PCR. The sample lists about 26,000 clones, roughly 82% occurring once. Sequences were obtained from CD8+ T cells sorted from blood. The receptors were sampled from a man in his fifties in good health.

The gene calls are TRBV5-4 and TRBJ2-7, with 10 bases lining up with TRBD2. This CDR3 spans 15 amino acids. CDR1 is SGHNT and CDR2 is YYREEE in the germline V gene (reference sequence). V dropped 4 bases and J dropped 0; count of bases not matched to a gene: 4. CDR3 sequence: CASSQGLASSYEQYF. The CDR3 coding sequence is TGTGCCAGCAGCCAGGGACTAGCGAGCTCCTACGAGCAGTACTTC.

The chain recombines TRBV2 with TRBJ2-7; possible D gene TRBD2, 5 bases. CDR3 size: 13 residues. V shed 7 bases and J shed 3 bases, with 13 bases lying between them. CDR1 and CDR2 (germline): SNHLY, FYNNEI. For the CDR3, the DNA is TGTGCCAGCATCGGGATAAGTTACTACGAGCAGTACTTC. It codes for CASIGISYYEQYF. The variable domain in full, completed from reference TRBV2 and TRBJ2-7, reads EPEVTQTPSHQVTQMGQEVILRCVPISNHLYFYWYRQILGQKVEFLVSFYNNEISEKSEIFDDQFSVERPDGSNFTLKIRSTKLEDSAMYFCASIGISYYEQYFGPGTRLTVT.

The chain is built from TRBV7-9 and TRBJ2-1, with 8 bases fitting TRBD1. Trimming removed 5 bases from V and 3 bases from J; junction bases left unmatched: 6. Germline V gene data show CDR1 as SEHNR and CDR2 as FQNEAQ (reference sequence). This CDR3 has 15 residues. The CDR3 DNA follows: TGTGCCAGCAGCCCGGGACAGGTATACTACAATGAGCAGTTCTTC. Amino acids: CASSPGQVYYNEQFF. Variable domain in full (rest from reference TRBV7-9 and TRBJ2-1): DTGVSQNPRHKITKRGQNVTFRCDPISEHNRLYWYRQTLGQGPEFLTYFQNEAQLEKSRLLSDRFSAERPKGSFSTLEIQRTEQGDSAMYLCASSPGQVYYNEQFFGPGTRLTVL.

The rearrangement joins TRBV7-9 to TRBJ2-1, with 9 positions matching TRBD2. The germline CDR1 and CDR2 sequences are SEHNR and FQNEAQ (reference sequence). CDR3 length: 16 residues. V trimming: 5 bases; J trimming: 9 bases; junction bases outside the gene matches: 14. This CDR3 reads CASSLRIAGEEGEQFF. The CDR3 DNA is TGTGCCAGCAGCCTCCGCATAGCGGGAGAGGAGGGTGAGCAGTTCTTC. Supplemented by reference TRBV7-9 and TRBJ2-1, the full variable domain reads DTGVSQNPRHKITKRGQNVTFRCDPISEHNRLYWYRQTLGQGPEFLTYFQNEAQLEKSRLLSDRFSAERPKGSFSTLEIQRTEQGDSAMYLCASSLRIAGEEGEQFFGPGTRLTVL.

The rearrangement links TRBV7-9 to TRBJ1-1; tentative D call: TRBD1 (5 bases). In germline, CDR1 is SEHNR, CDR2 FQNEAQ (reference sequence). CDR3 length equals 16 residues. V gave up 1 base and J gave up 1 base, with 13 bases separating them. In DNA form, the CDR3 reads TGTGCCAGCAGCTTAGTCGCCGGGGCCCAGAACACTGAAGCTTTCTTT. This encodes CASSLVAGAQNTEAFF.

The chain couples TRBV7-9 to TRBJ2-3; D call uncertain. Germline V gene sequence: CDR1 SEHNR, CDR2 FQNEAQ (reference sequence). V dropped 3 bases and J dropped 1 base, with 5 bases sitting between them. The CDR3 contains 13 residues. The CDR3 loop reads CASSLLRTDTQYF. CDR3 nucleotides: TGTGCCAGCAGCTTGCTACGCACAGATACGCAGTATTTT.

This clone was counted once. V usage is TRBV4-1 and J usage is TRBJ2-1; no clear D. Germline CDR1 is MGHRA and CDR2 is YSYEKL. The CDR3 totals 15 residues. The V and J ends lost 0 bases and 4 bases respectively, with 10 bases between them. The CDR3 loop reads CASSQETFRYNEQFF. The CDR3 DNA sequence: TGCGCCAGCAGCCAAGAGACTTTCCGGTACAATGAGCAGTTCTTC.

The chain links TRBV7-6 to TRBJ2-1; 8 positions match TRBD2. With 1 base clipped from V and 9 bases from J, the junction kept 11 bases outside the gene matches. Germline-derived CDR1 and CDR2 are SGHVS and FNYEAQ. The CDR3 totals 16 residues. The CDR3 DNA is TGTGCCAGCAGCTTAGGACCACTAGCGGAGGGTGGTGAGCAGTTCTTC. Protein: CASSLGPLAEGGEQFF.

The chain recombines TRBV4-1 with TRBJ2-1; no clear D. Per the germline V gene, CDR1 is MGHRA and CDR2 is YSYEKL. This CDR3 is built from 17 residues. Trimming removed 0 bases at V and 0 bases at J, with 12 bases between. The CDR3 sequence: CASSQDGPVSSYNEQFF. The CDR3 bases are TGCGCCAGCAGCCAAGATGGCCCGGTCAGCTCCTACAATGAGCAGTTCTTC.

CDR3: CASSFDTFSGNTIYF. The DNA of the CDR3 is TGTGCCAGCAGCTTTGATACTTTCTCTGGAAACACCATATATTTT. The chain joins TRBV11-2 to TRBJ1-3, with D hard to call. Trimming took 3 bases from V and 0 from J, leaving 9 bases between them. This CDR3 has 15 residues. Germline assignment: CDR1 SGHAT and CDR2 FQNNGV.

The genes are TRBV27 and TRBJ2-1; TRBD2 matches at 7 bases. This CDR3 contains 14 residues. From germline, CDR1 is MNHEY and CDR2 SMNVEV (reference sequence). The J segment lost 4 bases and the V segment lost 6 bases, leaving 6 bases of the junction unmatched. CDR3 nucleotides: TGTGCCAGCAGCACTAGCGCGAGTTACAATGAGCAGTTCTTC. Encoded protein: CASSTSASYNEQFF.

The chain carries TRBV25-1 and TRBJ2-1; TRBD2 is a possible D gene (5 bases). There are 14 residues in the CDR3. The germline V gene encodes CDR1 MGHDK and CDR2 SYGVNS. Trimming removed 4 bases at V and 0 bases at J, with 7 bases between. As DNA, the CDR3 is TGTGCCAGCAGTGGTGGGAGCTCCTACAATGAGCAGTTCTTC. Translating gives CASSGGSSYNEQFF.

The genes are TRBV19 and TRBJ2-3, with D perhaps TRBD2 (5 bases). The CDR3 sequence is 14 residues long. Trimming took off 6 bases at V and 2 bases at J, with 12 bases between the two ends. Per the germline V gene, CDR1 is LNHDA and CDR2 is SQIVND (reference sequence). Here the CDR3 reads CASSLLEDTDTQYF. The CDR3 DNA reads TGTGCCAGTAGCCTACTGGAGGACACAGATACGCAGTATTTT.

The CDR3 region has the DNA TGTGCCAGCAGCTTAGCGCGGTCGTATGGCTACACCTTC. It specifies CASSLARSYGYTF. V usage is TRBV7-9 and J usage is TRBJ1-2; D unclear. The CDR3 loop spans 13 amino acids. The germline gives CDR1 SEHNR, CDR2 FQNEAQ (reference sequence). V lost 0 bases and J lost 5, with 7 bases in between.

The chain combines TRBV4-1 with TRBJ2-1; TRBD2 is a possible D gene (5 bases). The CDR3 contains 13 residues. Deletions cut 5 bases from V and 10 bases from J, with 15 bases between. CDR1 is MGHRA and CDR2 is YSYEKL in the germline V gene. The CDR3 region is CASSAKTQREQFF. The CDR3 DNA follows: TGCGCCAGCAGCGCCAAGACTCAGCGGGAGCAGTTCTTC.

Concerning this clone itself: A much larger clone differs by one base, so this may be a read error. The same CDR3 also results from other DNA sequences found in this sample. The gene calls are TRBV6-1 and TRBJ2-2; D perhaps matches TRBD1 (5 bases). CDR1 and CDR2 (germline): MNHNS, SASEGT. This CDR3 region has 13 residues. CDR3 residues: CASSEGDTGELFF. DNA for the CDR3: TGTGCCAGCAGCGAAGGGGACACCGGGGAGCTGTTTTTT.

The chain links TRBV14 to TRBJ2-7; 7 bases are shared with TRBD1. Unmatched junction bases numbered 10, after V lost 0 bases and J lost 2 bases. This CDR3 contains 17 residues. Germline V lookup: CDR1 SGHDN, CDR2 FVKESK. CDR3 bases: TGTGCCAGCAGCCAAGATCCAAGGGACAGTGCAACCTACGAGCAGTACTTC. It encodes CASSQDPRDSATYEQYF.

The chain links TRBV6-5 to TRBJ2-2; D is perhaps TRBD2 (6 bases). This CDR3 contains 16 residues. V dropped 4 bases and J dropped 5 bases, with 17 bases sitting between them. CDR1 is MNHEY and CDR2 is SVGAGI in the germline V gene. DNA for the CDR3: TGTGCCAGCAGTTCCTCCTGGCGGGAACCTACCGGGGAGCTGTTTTTT. Protein product: CASSSSWREPTGELFF.